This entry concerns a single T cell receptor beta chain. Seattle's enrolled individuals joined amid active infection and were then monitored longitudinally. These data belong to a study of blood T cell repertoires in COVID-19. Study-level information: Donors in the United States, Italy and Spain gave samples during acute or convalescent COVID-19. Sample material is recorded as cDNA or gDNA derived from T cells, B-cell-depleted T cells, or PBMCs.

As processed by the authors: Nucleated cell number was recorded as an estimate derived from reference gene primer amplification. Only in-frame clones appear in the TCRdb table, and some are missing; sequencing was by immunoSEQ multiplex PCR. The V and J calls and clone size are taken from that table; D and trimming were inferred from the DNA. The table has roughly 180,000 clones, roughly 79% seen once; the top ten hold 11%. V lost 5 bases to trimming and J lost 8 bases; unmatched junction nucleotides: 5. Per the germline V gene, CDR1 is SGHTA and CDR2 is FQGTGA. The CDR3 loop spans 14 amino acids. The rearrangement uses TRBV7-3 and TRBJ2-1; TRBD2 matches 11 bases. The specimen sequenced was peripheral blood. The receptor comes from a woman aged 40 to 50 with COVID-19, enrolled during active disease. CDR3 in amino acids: CASSPTSGIDEQFF. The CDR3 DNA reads TGTGCCAGCAGCCCGACTAGCGGGATTGATGAGCAGTTCTTC.